The 29 T cell receptor beta chains presented below share a single source sample, sequenced in a study of blood T cell repertoires in COVID-19. The data were produced by immunoSEQ multiplex PCR, yet TCRdb's version contains in-frame clones alone and is incomplete. The sample has about 43,000 clones, approximately 88% seen once. Material for sequencing was peripheral blood. These receptors were obtained from a man in his sixties with active COVID-19.

CDR3 nucleotide sequence: TGCGCCAGCAGCTTGGTCGGGGGATCAGAAAACACCATATATTTT. It yields the protein CASSLVGGSENTIYF. The chain links TRBV5-1 to TRBJ1-3, with D possibly TRBD1 on 5 matching bases. Trimming pared 0 bases from V and 6 bases from J, leaving 13 bases between. Germline CDR1 SGHRS, CDR2 YFSETQ. There are 15 residues in the CDR3.

This chain connects TRBV5-1 to TRBJ2-7; D possibly corresponds to TRBD1 (5 bases). CDR1 is SGHRS and CDR2 is YFSETQ in the germline V gene. The CDR3 is made up of 14 amino acids. V lost 2 bases to trimming and J lost 1 base, with 10 bases between them. CDR3 sequence (DNA): TGCGCCAGCAGCTTAGTTCAGGGATCCTACGAGCAGTACTTC. The encoded protein is CASSLVQGSYEQYF.

This chain uses TRBV6-5 with TRBJ1-1; TRBD1 matches 7 bases. Per germline, CDR1 MNHEY and CDR2 SVGAGI. J was trimmed by 7 bases and V by 10 bases; bases with no gene match: 6. CDR3 length equals 11 residues. CDR3 DNA: TGTGCCACCCGGGACAGTCGTGAAGCTTTCTTT. Translation gives CATRDSREAFF.

The chain employs TRBV9 and TRBJ1-2; D might be TRBD1 (5 bases). V was pared by 0 bases and J by 5 bases, with 14 bases between. Germline V gene data show CDR1 as SGDLS and CDR2 as YYNGEE. CDR3 length: 15 amino acids. This CDR3 is CASSVAEVDIYGYTF. For the CDR3, the DNA is TGTGCCAGCAGCGTAGCTGAAGTGGACATTTATGGCTACACCTTC.

DNA of the CDR3: TGTGCCAGCAATAGGTCCGGGAGGGAAGCTTTCTTT. Translation gives CASNRSGREAFF. The chain combines TRBV19 with TRBJ1-1; D not certain. V lost 9 bases to trimming and J lost 8 bases, with 16 bases between them. This CDR3 is built from 12 residues. Germline CDR1 LNHDA, CDR2 SQIVND (reference sequence).

This clone was seen a handful of times. The chain employs TRBV6-5 and TRBJ2-1; 9 positions agree with TRBD1. Germline V gene sequence: CDR1 MNHEY, CDR2 SVGAGI. The CDR3 has 15 amino acids. V lost 6 bases, J lost 4 bases, and 7 bases stayed unmatched. CDR3 bases: TGTGCCAGCAGCCGTGGACAGGGGCCTTACAATGAGCAGTTCTTC. This codes for CASSRGQGPYNEQFF.

The chain links TRBV2 to TRBJ2-1; the match to TRBD2 covers 8 bases. The J segment lost 7 bases and the V segment lost 5 bases, leaving 13 bases of the junction unmatched. This CDR3 region has 16 residues. Germline V gene lookup returns CDR1 SNHLY and CDR2 FYNNEI. The CDR3: CASSNPPGGRINEQFF. The CDR3 nucleotides are TGTGCCAGCAGTAACCCCCCGGGCGGGAGGATTAATGAGCAGTTCTTC.

The rearrangement uses TRBV5-1 and TRBJ2-7; 7 nucleotides agree with TRBD1. Germline loops: CDR1 SGHRS, CDR2 YFSETQ. CDR3 length: 13 residues. Trimming at V came to 5 bases and at J to 2 bases, leaving 4 bases not matched to a gene. CDR3: CASSWDRAYEQYF. The CDR3 DNA reads TGCGCCAGCAGTTGGGACAGAGCCTACGAGCAGTACTTC.

Concerning this clone: The junction departs from germline at one end; a sequencing error may be responsible. The genes are TRBV6-5 and TRBJ2-7; the match to TRBD2 covers 7 bases. The CDR3 spans 13 residues. Germline assignment: CDR1 MNHEY and CDR2 SVGAGI. The CDR3 here is CASSPRAGRERYF. The CDR3, as DNA: TGTGCCAGCAGCCCCCGGGCAGGGAGGGAGCGGTACTTC.

This clone was detected once. The chain employs TRBV7-8 and TRBJ1-5; TRBD1 matches 8 bases. In germline, CDR1 is SGHVS, CDR2 FQNEAQ. The V and J ends lost 3 bases and 2 bases, in that order; junction bases with no gene match: 3. The CDR3 sequence is 15 residues long. The CDR3 DNA reads as TGTGCCAGCAGCTTGACAGGGGATGGCAATCAGCCCCAGCATTTT. Protein sequence: CASSLTGDGNQPQHF.

The chain joins TRBV6-6 to TRBJ2-1; D is unresolved. Deletions cut 8 bases from V and 5 bases from J, with 16 bases between. CDR1 and CDR2 from the germline V gene are MNHNY and SVGAGI (reference sequence). CDR3 length: 14 amino acids. CDR3 sequence: CASSPRGENNEQFF. Here the CDR3 DNA reads TGTGCCAGCTCCCCCCGAGGCGAAAACAATGAGCAGTTCTTC.

J is TRBJ2-1 and V is TRBV30; the match to TRBD2 covers 10 bases. V was clipped by 2 bases and J by 9 bases; unmatched bases: 1. The germline V gene has CDR1 GTSNPN and CDR2 SVGIG (reference sequence). The CDR3 sequence is 12 residues long. The DNA of the CDR3 is TGTGCCTGGAGTAGGACTAGCGGTGAGCAGTTCTTC. Its translation is CAWSRTSGEQFF.

This clone was seen a single time. The chain employs TRBV5-1 and TRBJ1-5; the match to TRBD1 covers 10 bases. Germline V gene lookup returns CDR1 SGHRS and CDR2 YFSETQ. This CDR3 is built from 14 residues. V lost 4 bases and J lost 6; bases outside the gene matches: 4. In DNA form, the CDR3 reads TGCGCCAGCAGCACCGGACAGGGGGGTCAGCCCCAGCATTTT. This codes for CASSTGQGGQPQHF.

The genes are TRBV28 and TRBJ2-2; TRBD1 agrees at 9 bases. This CDR3 spans 15 amino acids. The junction had 8 bases not matched to a gene; V was cut back by 5 bases and J by 7 bases. Germline assignment: CDR1 MDHEN and CDR2 SYDVKM. This chain's CDR3 is CASSENRGRSGELFF. The CDR3 DNA is TGTGCCAGCAGTGAAAACAGGGGGCGGAGCGGGGAGCTGTTTTTT.

This clone was recorded only once. The chain is built from TRBV6-1 and TRBJ1-6, with D unclear. V gave up 4 bases and J gave up 4 bases, with 14 bases separating them. Germline CDR1 is MNHNS and CDR2 is SASEGT. The CDR3 contains 16 residues. The CDR3, as DNA: TGTGCCAGCAGTGTTGGCAGGCCCACTTATAATTCACCCCTCCACTTT. Translated, it gives CASSVGRPTYNSPLHF.

The chain employs TRBV5-1 and TRBJ1-1, with D unclear. Germline CDR1 and CDR2: SGHRS and YFSETQ. The CDR3 runs to 14 residues. V was trimmed by 4 bases and J by 1 base, leaving 11 bases between them. CDR3 in amino acids: CASSPTPGNTEAFF. The DNA for the CDR3 is TGCGCCAGCAGCCCCACCCCAGGGAACACTGAAGCTTTCTTT.

This chain uses TRBV7-9 with TRBJ2-1, with 10 bases aligning to TRBD2. The V segment lost 3 bases and the J segment 7 bases; nucleotides outside the gene matches: 6. The germline V gene encodes CDR1 SEHNR and CDR2 FQNEAQ (reference sequence). This CDR3 comprises 15 residues. CDR3 loop: CASSFRLAGQNEQFF. DNA for the CDR3: TGTGCCAGCAGCTTCCGACTAGCGGGCCAAAATGAGCAGTTCTTC.

The chain uses TRBV10-2 and TRBJ2-5; 14 nucleotides agree with TRBD2. V shed 7 bases, J shed 4 bases, and the junction held 8 bases outside the gene matches. The CDR3 is 16 amino acids. Per the germline V gene, CDR1 is WSHSY and CDR2 is SAAADI. CDR3 sequence: CASKGTSGSNLETQYF. In DNA form, the CDR3 reads TGCGCCAGCAAAGGGACTAGCGGGAGCAATTTAGAGACCCAGTACTTC.

This chain links TRBV5-4 with TRBJ2-1; D not certain. The V end lost 4 bases, the J end lost 5 bases, and 4 bases lay between the germline ends. The CDR3 loop spans 11 amino acids. Per germline, CDR1 SGHNT and CDR2 YYREEE (reference sequence). This CDR3 reads CASSPDNEQFF. In DNA, the CDR3 is TGTGCCAGCAGCCCCGACAATGAGCAGTTCTTC. The entire variable domain, with the rest obtained from reference TRBV5-4 and TRBJ2-1, is as follows: ETGVTQSPTHLIKTRGQQVTLRCSSQSGHNTVSWYQQALGQGPQFIFQYYREEENGRGNFPPRFSGLQFPNYSSELNVNALELDDSALYLCASSPDNEQFFGPGTRLTVL.

The V call is TRBV2, the J call TRBJ2-7; TRBD2 might be the D (5 bases). The CDR3 is 14 amino acids. V shed 5 bases and J shed 1 base, with 12 bases lying between them. The germline CDR1 and CDR2 sequences are SNHLY and FYNNEI. CDR3: CASSLFRESYEQYF. CDR3 in DNA: TGTGCCAGCAGTTTGTTCCGGGAATCCTACGAGCAGTACTTC.

The J gene is TRBJ2-3, the V gene TRBV6-1, with 9 bases lining up with TRBD2. CDR1 is MNHNS and CDR2 is SASEGT in the germline V gene. Unmatched junction bases numbered 6, after V lost 3 bases and J lost 2 bases. This CDR3 has 16 amino acids. The chain's CDR3 is CASSEFASGATDTQYF. The CDR3 nucleotides are TGTGCCAGCAGTGAGTTTGCTAGCGGGGCCACAGATACGCAGTATTTT.

As DNA, the CDR3 is TGTGCCACCAGTTTGGCGGGGGCGAACACCGGGGAGCTGTTTTTT. Protein product: CATSLAGANTGELFF. The chain uses TRBV24-1 and TRBJ2-2; 7 positions agree with TRBD2. Germline assignment: CDR1 KGHDR and CDR2 SFDVKD. The CDR3 totals 15 residues. J was trimmed by 0 bases and V by 6 bases; bases with no gene match: 3.

Only a few counts were recorded for this clone. This chain uses TRBV28 with TRBJ1-5, with TRBD1 matching over 11 bases. CDR3 length: 14 residues. Germline CDR1 and CDR2: MDHEN and SYDVKM. V was clipped by 10 bases and J by 4 bases; unmatched bases: 6. CDR3 in DNA: TGTGCCACCATACGGGACAGGGGGAATCAGCCCCAGCATTTT. It encodes CATIRDRGNQPQHF.

The rearrangement links TRBV11-2 to TRBJ2-5; 7 nucleotides line up with TRBD1. Trimming cost V 5 bases and J 2 bases; bases outside gene matches: 8. The CDR3 is 15 residues long. CDR1 and CDR2 from the germline V gene are SGHAT and FQNNGV. CDR3 sequence: CASSNRQGPQETQYF. Written as DNA, the CDR3 is TGTGCCAGCAGCAACCGACAGGGACCACAAGAGACCCAGTACTTC.

V is TRBV4-3 and J is TRBJ2-1; possible D gene TRBD1, 5 bases. The CDR3 totals 13 residues. Germline CDR1 and CDR2: LGHNA and YSLEER. Trimming removed 9 bases at V and 8 bases at J, with 17 bases between. CDR3 in DNA: TGCGCCAGTTCCCGGACAAGAGCCTATGAGCAGTTCTTC. This sequence encodes CASSRTRAYEQFF.

This clone has more than one count but fewer than ten. The V call is TRBV28, the J call TRBJ2-7, with 9 bases lining up with TRBD1. J was trimmed by 7 bases and V by 3 bases; bases with no gene match: 4. This CDR3 contains 13 residues. Germline loops: CDR1 MDHEN, CDR2 SYDVKM. This chain's CDR3 is CASSLGTGFEQYF. The DNA of the CDR3 is TGTGCCAGCAGTTTGGGGACAGGGTTTGAGCAGTACTTC.

The CDR3 loop reads CASTGTPYSNQPQHF. In DNA, the CDR3 is TGTGCCAGCACCGGGACACCTTATAGCAATCAGCCCCAGCATTTT. The chain uses TRBV28 and TRBJ1-5, with D tentatively TRBD1 (6 bases). V gave up 7 bases and J gave up 0 bases, with 13 bases separating them. The CDR3 consists of 15 residues. In germline, CDR1 is MDHEN, CDR2 SYDVKM.

This clone has just a few counts. The chain recombines TRBV11-3 with TRBJ2-3; 11 bases are a match to TRBD2. Trimming took 0 bases from V and 2 from J; bases not matched to a gene: 7. The CDR3 is made up of 18 amino acids. Germline CDR1 and CDR2: SGHNT and YENEEA. The DNA for the CDR3 is TGTGCCAGCAGCTTAGATAGCCCGACTAGCGGGGCCACAGATACGCAGTATTTT. As protein: CASSLDSPTSGATDTQYF.

The genes are TRBV6-2 or TRBV6-3 and TRBJ1-2; 8 positions agree with TRBD1. After removal of 6 bases from V and 8 bases from J, the junction contained 14 bases not matched to a gene. Germline V gene sequence: CDR1 MNHEY, CDR2 SVGEGT. This CDR3 is 15 amino acids long. For the CDR3, the DNA is TGTGCCAGCAGCCGTCCCGGGACAGGATCTCGGGGCTACACCTTC. Translation gives CASSRPGTGSRGYTF.